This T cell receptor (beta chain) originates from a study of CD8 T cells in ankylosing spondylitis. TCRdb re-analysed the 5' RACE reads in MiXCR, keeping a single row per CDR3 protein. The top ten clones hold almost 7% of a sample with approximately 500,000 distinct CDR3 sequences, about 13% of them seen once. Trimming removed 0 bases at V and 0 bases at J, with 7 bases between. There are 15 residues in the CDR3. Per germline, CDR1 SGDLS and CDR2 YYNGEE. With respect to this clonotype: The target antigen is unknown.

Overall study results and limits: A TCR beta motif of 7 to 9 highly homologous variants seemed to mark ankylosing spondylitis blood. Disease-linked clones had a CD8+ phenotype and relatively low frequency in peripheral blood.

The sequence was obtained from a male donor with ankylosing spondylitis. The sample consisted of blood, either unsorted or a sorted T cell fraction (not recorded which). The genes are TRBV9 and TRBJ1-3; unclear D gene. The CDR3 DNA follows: TGTGCCAGCAGCGTAGCTGGTGCCTCTGGAAACACCATATATTTT. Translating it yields CASSVAGASGNTIYF.